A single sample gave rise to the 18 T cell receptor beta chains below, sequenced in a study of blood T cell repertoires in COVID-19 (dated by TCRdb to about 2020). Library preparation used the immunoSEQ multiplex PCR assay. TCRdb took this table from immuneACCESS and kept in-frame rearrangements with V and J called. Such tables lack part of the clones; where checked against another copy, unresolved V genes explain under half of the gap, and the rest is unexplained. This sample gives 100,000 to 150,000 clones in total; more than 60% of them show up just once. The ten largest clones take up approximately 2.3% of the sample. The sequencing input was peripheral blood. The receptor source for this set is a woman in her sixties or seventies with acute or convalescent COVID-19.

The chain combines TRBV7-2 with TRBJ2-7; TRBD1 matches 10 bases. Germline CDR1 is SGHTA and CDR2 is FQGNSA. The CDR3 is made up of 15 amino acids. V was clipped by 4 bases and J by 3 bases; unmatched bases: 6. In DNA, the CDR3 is TGTGCCAGCAGCTCGCAGACAGGGGGCCACTACGAGCAGTACTTC. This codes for CASSSQTGGHYEQYF. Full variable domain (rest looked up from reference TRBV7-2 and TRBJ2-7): GAGVSQSPSNKVTEKGKDVELRCDPISGHTALYWYRQSLGQGLEFLIYFQGNSAPDKSGLPSDRFSAERTGGSVSTLTIQRTQQEDSAVYLCASSSQTGGHYEQYFGPGTRLTVT.

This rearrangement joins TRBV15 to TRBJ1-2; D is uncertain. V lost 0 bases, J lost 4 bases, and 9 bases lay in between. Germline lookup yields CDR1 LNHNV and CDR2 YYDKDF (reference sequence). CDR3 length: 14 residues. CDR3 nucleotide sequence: TGTGCCACCAGCAGAGAGGGCCCCTCCTATGGCTACACCTTC. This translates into CATSREGPSYGYTF.

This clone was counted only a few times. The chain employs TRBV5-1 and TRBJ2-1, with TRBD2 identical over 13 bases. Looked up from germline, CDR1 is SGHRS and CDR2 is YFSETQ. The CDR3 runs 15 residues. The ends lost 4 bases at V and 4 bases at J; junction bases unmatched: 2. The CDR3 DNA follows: TGCGCCAGCAGCGTGACTAGCGGGGGGTACAATGAGCAGTTCTTC. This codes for CASSVTSGGYNEQFF. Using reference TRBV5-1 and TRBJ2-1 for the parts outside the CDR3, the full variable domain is KAGVTQTPRYLIKTRGQQVTLSCSPISGHRSVSWYQQTPGQGLQFLFEYFSETQRNKGNFPGRFSGRQFSNSRSEMNVSTLELGDSALYLCASSVTSGGYNEQFFGPGTRLTVL.

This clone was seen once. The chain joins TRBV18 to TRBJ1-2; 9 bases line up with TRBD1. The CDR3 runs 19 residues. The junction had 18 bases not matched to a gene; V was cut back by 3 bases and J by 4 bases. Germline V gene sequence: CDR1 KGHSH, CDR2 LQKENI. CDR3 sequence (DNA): TGTGCCAGCTCACCCCTCCGCACCACCGGGACAGGGTCTTTCTATGGCTACACCTTC. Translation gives CASSPLRTTGTGSFYGYTF.

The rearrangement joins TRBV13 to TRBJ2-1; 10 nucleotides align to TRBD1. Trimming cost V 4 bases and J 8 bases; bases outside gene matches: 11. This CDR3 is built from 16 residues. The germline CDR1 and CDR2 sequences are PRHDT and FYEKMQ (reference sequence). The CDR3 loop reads CASSSRWTGGLYEQFF. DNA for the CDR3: TGTGCCAGCAGCTCCCGTTGGACAGGGGGTTTGTATGAGCAGTTCTTC.

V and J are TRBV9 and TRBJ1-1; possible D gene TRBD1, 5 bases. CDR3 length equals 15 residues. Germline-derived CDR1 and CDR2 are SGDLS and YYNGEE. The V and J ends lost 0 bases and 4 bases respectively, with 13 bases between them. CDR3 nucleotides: TGTGCCAGCAGCGTAGTTCCAGGGTCGGGCACTGAAGCTTTCTTT. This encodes CASSVVPGSGTEAFF.

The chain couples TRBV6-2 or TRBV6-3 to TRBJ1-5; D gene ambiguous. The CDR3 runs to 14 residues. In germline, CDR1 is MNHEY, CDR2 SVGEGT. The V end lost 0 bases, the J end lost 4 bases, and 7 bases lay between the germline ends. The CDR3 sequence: CASSYSGGNQPQHF. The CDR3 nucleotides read TGTGCCAGCAGTTACTCCGGCGGGAATCAGCCCCAGCATTTT.

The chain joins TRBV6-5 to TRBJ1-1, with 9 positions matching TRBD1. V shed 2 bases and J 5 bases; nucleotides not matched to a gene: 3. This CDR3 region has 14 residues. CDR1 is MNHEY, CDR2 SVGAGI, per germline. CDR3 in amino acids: CASSYGTGMTEAFF. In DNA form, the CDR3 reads TGTGCCAGCAGTTACGGGACAGGGATGACTGAAGCTTTCTTT.

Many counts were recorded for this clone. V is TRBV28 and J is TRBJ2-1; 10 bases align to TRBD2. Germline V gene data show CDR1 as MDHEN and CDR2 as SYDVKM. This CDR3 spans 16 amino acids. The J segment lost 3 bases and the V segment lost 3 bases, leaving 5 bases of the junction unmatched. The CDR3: CASSLPSGRGYNEQFF. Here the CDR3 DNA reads TGTGCCAGCAGTTTGCCGAGCGGGAGGGGCTACAATGAGCAGTTCTTC. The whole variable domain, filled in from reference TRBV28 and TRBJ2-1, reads DVKVTQSSRYLVKRTGEKVFLECVQDMDHENMFWYRQDPGLGLRLIYFSYDVKMKEKGDIPEGYSVSREKKERFSLILESASTNQTSMYLCASSLPSGRGYNEQFFGPGTRLTVL.

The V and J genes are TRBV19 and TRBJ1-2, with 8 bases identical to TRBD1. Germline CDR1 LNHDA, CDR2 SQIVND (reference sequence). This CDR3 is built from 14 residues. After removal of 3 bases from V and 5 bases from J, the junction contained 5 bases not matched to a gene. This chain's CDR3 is CASSISGTGYGYTF. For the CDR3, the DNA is TGTGCCAGTAGTATTTCTGGGACAGGATATGGCTACACCTTC.

CDR3 sequence (DNA): TGTGCCATCGGAGGGTCTGGGGCCAACGTCCTGACTTTC. Residues: CAIGGSGANVLTF. The rearrangement joins TRBV2 to TRBJ2-6; D might be TRBD2 (6 bases). V lost 10 bases and J lost 1, with 8 bases in between. Germline V gene data show CDR1 as SNHLY and CDR2 as FYNNEI. The CDR3 totals 13 residues.

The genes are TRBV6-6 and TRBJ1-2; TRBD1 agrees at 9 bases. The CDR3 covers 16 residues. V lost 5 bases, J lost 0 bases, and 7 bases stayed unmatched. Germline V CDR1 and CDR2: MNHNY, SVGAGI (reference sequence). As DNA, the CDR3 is TGTGCCAGCAGTCGGGCGACAGGGGGATCTAACTATGGCTACACCTTC. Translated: CASSRATGGSNYGYTF.

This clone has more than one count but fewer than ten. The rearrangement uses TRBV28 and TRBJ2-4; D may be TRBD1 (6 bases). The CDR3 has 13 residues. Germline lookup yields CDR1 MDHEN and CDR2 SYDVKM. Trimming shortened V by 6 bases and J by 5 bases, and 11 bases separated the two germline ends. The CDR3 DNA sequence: TGTGCCAGCAGACCTACAGGGCAAAACATTCAGTACTTC. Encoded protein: CASRPTGQNIQYF.

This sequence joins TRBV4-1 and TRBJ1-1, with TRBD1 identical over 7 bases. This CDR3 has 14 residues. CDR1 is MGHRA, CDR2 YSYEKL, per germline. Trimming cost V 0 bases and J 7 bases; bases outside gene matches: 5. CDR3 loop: CASSQDGTAGEAFF. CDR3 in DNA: TGCGCCAGCAGCCAAGATGGGACAGCCGGTGAAGCTTTCTTT.

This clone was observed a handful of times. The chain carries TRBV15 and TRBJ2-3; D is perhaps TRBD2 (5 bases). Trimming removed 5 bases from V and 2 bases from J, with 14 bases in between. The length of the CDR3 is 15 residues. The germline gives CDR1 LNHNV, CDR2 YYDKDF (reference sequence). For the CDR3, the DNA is TGTGCCACCAGCGAGTATAACGGGGACACAGATACGCAGTATTTT. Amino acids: CATSEYNGDTDTQYF.

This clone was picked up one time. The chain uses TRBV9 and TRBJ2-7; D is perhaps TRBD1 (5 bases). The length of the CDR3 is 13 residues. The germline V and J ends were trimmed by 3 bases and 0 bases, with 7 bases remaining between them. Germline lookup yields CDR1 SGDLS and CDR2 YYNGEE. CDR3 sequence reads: CASSADSSYEQYF. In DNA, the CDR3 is TGTGCCAGCAGCGCCGACAGCTCCTACGAGCAGTACTTC.

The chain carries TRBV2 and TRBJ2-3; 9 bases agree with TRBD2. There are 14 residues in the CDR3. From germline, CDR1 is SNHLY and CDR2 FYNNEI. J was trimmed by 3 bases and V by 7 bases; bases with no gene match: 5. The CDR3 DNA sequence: TGTGCCAGCATCCAGCGGGGGGCTACAGATACGCAGTATTTT. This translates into CASIQRGATDTQYF.

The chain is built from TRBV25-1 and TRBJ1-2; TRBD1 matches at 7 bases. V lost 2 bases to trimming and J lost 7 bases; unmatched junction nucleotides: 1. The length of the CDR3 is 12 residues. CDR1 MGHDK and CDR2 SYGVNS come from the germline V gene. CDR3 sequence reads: CASSEGDSGYTF. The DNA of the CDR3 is TGTGCCAGCAGTGAAGGGGACAGTGGCTACACCTTC.